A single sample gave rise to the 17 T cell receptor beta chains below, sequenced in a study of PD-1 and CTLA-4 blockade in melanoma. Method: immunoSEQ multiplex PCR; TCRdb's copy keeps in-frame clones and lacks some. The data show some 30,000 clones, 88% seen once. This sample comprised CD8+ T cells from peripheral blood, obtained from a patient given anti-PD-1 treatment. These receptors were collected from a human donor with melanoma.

This chain's CDR3 is CASSSSGTVEETQYF. The DNA for the CDR3 is TGTGCCAGCAGCTCGTCCGGGACGGTTGAAGAGACCCAGTACTTC. V usage is TRBV13 and J usage is TRBJ2-5; D may correspond to TRBD1 or TRBD2 (5 bases each). Germline lookup yields CDR1 PRHDT and CDR2 FYEKMQ (reference sequence). V was cut by 4 bases and J by 3 bases, with 15 bases left in between. The CDR3 is 15 amino acids.

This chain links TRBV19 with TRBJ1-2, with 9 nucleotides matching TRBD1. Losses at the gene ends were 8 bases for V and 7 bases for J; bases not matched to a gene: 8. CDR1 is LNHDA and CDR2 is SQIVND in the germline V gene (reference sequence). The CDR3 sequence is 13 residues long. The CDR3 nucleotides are TGTGCCAGTCGGACAGGGGAAGTAGGTGGCTACACCTTC. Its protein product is CASRTGEVGGYTF.

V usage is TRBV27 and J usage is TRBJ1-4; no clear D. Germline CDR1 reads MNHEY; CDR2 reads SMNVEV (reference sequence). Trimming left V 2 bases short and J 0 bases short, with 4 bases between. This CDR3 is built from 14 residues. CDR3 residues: CASSLGATNEKLFF. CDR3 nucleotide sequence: TGTGCCAGCAGTTTAGGGGCAACTAATGAAAAACTGTTTTTT. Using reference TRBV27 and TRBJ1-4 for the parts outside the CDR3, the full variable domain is EAQVTQNPRYLITVTGKKLTVTCSQNMNHEYMSWYRQDPGLGLRQIYYSMNVEVTDKGDVPEGYKVSRKEKRNFPLILESPSPNQTSLYFCASSLGATNEKLFFGSGTQLSVL.

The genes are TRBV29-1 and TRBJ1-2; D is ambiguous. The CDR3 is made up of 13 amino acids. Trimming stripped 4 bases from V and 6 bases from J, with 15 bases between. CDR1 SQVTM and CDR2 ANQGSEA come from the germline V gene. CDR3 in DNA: TGCAGCGTTGTAAAGGTCCCTAGGGATGGCTACACCTTC. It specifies CSVVKVPRDGYTF.

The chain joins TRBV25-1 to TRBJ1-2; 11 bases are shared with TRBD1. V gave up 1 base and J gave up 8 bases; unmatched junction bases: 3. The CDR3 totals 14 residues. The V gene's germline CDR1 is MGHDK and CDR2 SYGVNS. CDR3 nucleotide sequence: TGTGCCAGCAGTGAATCGTGGACAGGGGGCGGCTACACCTTC. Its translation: CASSESWTGGGYTF.

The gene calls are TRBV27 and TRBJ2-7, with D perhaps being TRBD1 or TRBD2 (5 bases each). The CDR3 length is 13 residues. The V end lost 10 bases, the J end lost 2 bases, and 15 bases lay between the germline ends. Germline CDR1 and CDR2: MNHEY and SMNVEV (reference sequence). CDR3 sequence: CATRQGTTYEQYF. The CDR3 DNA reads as TGTGCCACCCGACAAGGGACCACCTACGAGCAGTACTTC.

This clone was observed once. The CDR3: CASSSRLAGGAPREQYF. The DNA for the CDR3 is TGTGCCAGCAGCTCCCGACTAGCGGGGGGGGCCCCCCGTGAGCAGTACTTC. J is TRBJ2-7 and V is TRBV7-2, with 14 positions matching TRBD2. Trimming cost V 4 bases and J 7 bases; bases outside gene matches: 12. CDR3 length: 17 residues. Germline V gene lookup returns CDR1 SGHTA and CDR2 FQGNSA.

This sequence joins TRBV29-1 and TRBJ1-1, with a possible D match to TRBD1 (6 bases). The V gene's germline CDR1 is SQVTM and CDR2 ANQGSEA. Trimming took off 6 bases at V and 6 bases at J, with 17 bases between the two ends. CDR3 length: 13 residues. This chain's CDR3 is CSVRAGGLAEAFF. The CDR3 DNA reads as TGCAGCGTGAGGGCGGGGGGCTTGGCTGAAGCTTTCTTT.

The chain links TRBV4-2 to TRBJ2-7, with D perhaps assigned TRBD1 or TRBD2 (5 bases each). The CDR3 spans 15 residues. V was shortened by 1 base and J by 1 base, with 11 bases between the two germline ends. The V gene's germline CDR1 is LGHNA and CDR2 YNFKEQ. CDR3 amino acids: CASSQVWGGSYEQYF. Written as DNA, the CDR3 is TGTGCCAGCAGCCAAGTATGGGGCGGGTCCTACGAGCAGTACTTC.

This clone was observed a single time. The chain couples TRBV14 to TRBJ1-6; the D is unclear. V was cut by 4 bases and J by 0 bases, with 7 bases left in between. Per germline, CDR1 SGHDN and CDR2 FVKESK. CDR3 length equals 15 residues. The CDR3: CASSPGLSYNSPLHF. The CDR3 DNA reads TGTGCCAGCAGCCCTGGGCTCTCCTATAATTCACCCCTCCACTTT.

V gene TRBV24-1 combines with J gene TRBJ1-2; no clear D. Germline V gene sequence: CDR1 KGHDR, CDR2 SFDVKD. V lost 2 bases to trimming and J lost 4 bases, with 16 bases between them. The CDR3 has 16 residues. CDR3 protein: CATSDWSIGRFYGYTF. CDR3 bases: TGTGCCACCAGTGATTGGTCCATAGGGCGCTTCTATGGCTACACCTTC.

The CDR3 loop is CATSRGTGANTGELFF. The CDR3 DNA sequence: TGTGCCACCAGCAGAGGGACAGGGGCGAACACCGGGGAGCTGTTTTTT. The chain combines TRBV15 with TRBJ2-2, with 9 nucleotides matching TRBD1. Germline V gene data show CDR1 as LNHNV and CDR2 as YYDKDF (reference sequence). The CDR3 runs to 16 residues. Unmatched junction bases numbered 0, after V lost 1 base and J lost 0 bases.

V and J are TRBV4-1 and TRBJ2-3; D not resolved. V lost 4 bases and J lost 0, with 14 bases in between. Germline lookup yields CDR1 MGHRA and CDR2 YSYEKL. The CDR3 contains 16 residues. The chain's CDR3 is CASSPLAPFSTDTQYF. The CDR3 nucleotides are TGCGCCAGCAGCCCCCTCGCGCCCTTTAGCACAGATACGCAGTATTTT.

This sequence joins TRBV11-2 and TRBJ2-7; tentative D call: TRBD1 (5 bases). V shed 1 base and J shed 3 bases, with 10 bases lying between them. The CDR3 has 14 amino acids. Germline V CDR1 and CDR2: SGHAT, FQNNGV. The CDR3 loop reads CASSLGRDSYEQYF. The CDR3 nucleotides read TGTGCCAGCAGCTTAGGAAGAGACAGCTACGAGCAGTACTTC.

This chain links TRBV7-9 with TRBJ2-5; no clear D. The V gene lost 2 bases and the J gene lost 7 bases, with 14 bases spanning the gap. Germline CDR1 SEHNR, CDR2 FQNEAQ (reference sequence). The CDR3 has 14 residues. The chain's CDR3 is CASSLSSLKLTQYF. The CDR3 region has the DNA TGTGCCAGCAGCTTAAGCAGTCTTAAGTTGACCCAGTACTTC.

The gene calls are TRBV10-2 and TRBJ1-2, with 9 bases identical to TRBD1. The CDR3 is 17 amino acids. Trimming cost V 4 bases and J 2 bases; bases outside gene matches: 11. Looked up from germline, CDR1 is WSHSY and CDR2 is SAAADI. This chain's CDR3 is CASSVAPQGARNYGYTF. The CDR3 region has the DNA TGCGCCAGCAGTGTCGCCCCACAGGGGGCGAGGAACTATGGCTACACCTTC.

DNA for the CDR3: TGTGCCAGCGTTGGACAGACTGAAGCTTTCTTT. Translating it yields CASVGQTEAFF. The V gene is TRBV2, the J gene TRBJ1-1, with D possibly matching TRBD1 (6 bases). Looked up from germline, CDR1 is SNHLY and CDR2 is FYNNEI. V was trimmed by 8 bases and J by 5 bases, leaving 9 bases between them. This CDR3 spans 11 amino acids.